This T cell receptor (beta chain) was captured by sequencing in a study of spatial heterogeneity in lung cancer. Broader study findings: How many expanded intratumoral alpha and beta TCRs were present tracked the tumor mutation count, which was a count of nonsynonymous mutations.

TCRdb ran MiXCR on the 5' RACE reads and lists one entry per CDR3 protein. The top ten hold 7.7% of the sample, which has 20,000 to 25,000 distinct CDR3 sequences, 8.8% seen once. Trimming removed 10 bases from V and 9 bases from J; junction bases left unmatched: 11. The CDR3 is made up of 14 amino acids. Germline CDR1 reads MDHEN; CDR2 reads SYDVKM. Documented time point: sample taken at primary tumor resection. Whole RNA obtained from tumor, nontumor lung or frozen PBMC underwent sequencing without sorting. This clonotype came up many times. Antigen specificity is unknown. This sequence joins TRBV28 and TRBJ2-1; 11 nucleotides agree with TRBD2. The source was lung tumor tissue, collected at surgery. This TCR was recovered from a male donor with early-stage non-small cell lung cancer. The CDR3 sequence: CAITTSGRYGEQFF. The CDR3 region has the DNA TGTGCCATCACAACTAGCGGGAGATACGGTGAGCAGTTCTTC.